Below are 13 T cell receptor beta chains sequenced from a single sample in a study of CD8 T cells in Susac syndrome. With random hexamers, reverse transcription was performed on about 0.5 to 1 ug of RNA. TCRdb reprocessed the immunoSEQ multiplex PCR reads with MiXCR, giving one entry per CDR3 protein. The data contain roughly 120,000 distinct CDR3 sequences, roughly 93% of them singletons. The sample was CD4+ T cells from PBMCs. All receptors derive from a human donor with multiple sclerosis.

The chain recombines TRBV9 with TRBJ2-1, with unresolved D. Per germline, CDR1 SGDLS and CDR2 YYNGEE. With 0 bases removed from V and 8 bases from J, the gap between germline ends came to 6 bases. The CDR3 is 12 residues long. The CDR3 DNA sequence: TGTGCCAGCAGCGTAGTAGGAGATGAGCAGTTCTTC. This encodes CASSVVGDEQFF.

The chain couples TRBV24-1 to TRBJ2-3; 11 bases align to TRBD1. The germline V gene encodes CDR1 KGHDR and CDR2 SFDVKD. V lost 5 bases to trimming and J lost 8 bases; unmatched junction nucleotides: 11. The CDR3 extends over 16 amino acids. Here the CDR3 reads CATSAWGQGERGTQYF. The CDR3 DNA sequence: TGTGCCACCAGTGCCTGGGGACAGGGGGAGCGGGGTACGCAGTATTTT.

In DNA form, the CDR3 reads TGTGCCTGGAAAACGGAGGGAAGCACTGAAGCTTTCTTT. Translation gives CAWKTEGSTEAFF. The chain carries TRBV30 and TRBJ1-1, with D unresolved. CDR1 GTSNPN and CDR2 SVGIG come from the germline V gene (reference sequence). This CDR3 spans 13 amino acids. Between the trimmed V and J ends, which lost 4 bases and 4 bases, there was a span of 13 bases. The complete variable domain, with remaining parts taken from reference TRBV30 and TRBJ1-1, reads SQTIHQWPATLVQPVGSPLSLECTVEGTSNPNLYWYRQAAGRGLQLLFYSVGIGQISSEVPQNLSASRPQDRQFILSSKKLLLSDSGFYLCAWKTEGSTEAFFGQGTRLTVV.

The chain couples TRBV11-2 to TRBJ2-2, with 9 positions matching TRBD1. V gave up 0 bases and J gave up 5 bases; unmatched junction bases: 16. CDR1 and CDR2 from the germline V gene are SGHAT and FQNNGV. The CDR3 runs to 20 residues. This CDR3 reads CASSLDAFRQDRGWTGELFF. The CDR3 DNA sequence: TGTGCCAGCAGCTTAGATGCCTTCAGACAGGACAGGGGATGGACCGGGGAGCTGTTTTTT.

CDR3 DNA sequence: TGCGCCAGCAGCTATACAGGGGGAGGCACTGAAGCTTTCTTT. Protein product: CASSYTGGGTEAFF. The chain links TRBV5-1 to TRBJ1-1; 8 nucleotides align to TRBD1. The trim removed 3 bases at V and 4 bases at J, leaving 5 bases unmatched. This CDR3 contains 14 residues. In germline, CDR1 is SGHRS, CDR2 YFSETQ.

V usage is TRBV9 and J usage is TRBJ2-5, with 7 bases aligning to TRBD1. V gave up 0 bases and J gave up 5 bases; unmatched junction bases: 10. This CDR3 contains 16 residues. Germline loops: CDR1 SGDLS, CDR2 YYNGEE. CDR3 DNA sequence: TGTGCCAGCAGCGTAGGGGTGAGGCAGGGGGATGAGACCCAGTACTTC. It translates to CASSVGVRQGDETQYF.

On this clonotype itself: A read error may produce the germline difference seen at one junction end. This chain connects TRBV3-1 to TRBJ1-2; 7 bases map to TRBD1. The germline gives CDR1 LGHDT, CDR2 YNNKEL (reference sequence). This CDR3 has 14 residues. CDR3 loop: CASSHSDRNYGYTF. The DNA for the CDR3 is TGTGCCAGCAGCCATTCGGACAGGAACTATGGCTACACTTTC.

The chain employs TRBV10-3 and TRBJ1-5; the D is unclear. There are 15 residues in the CDR3. Looked up from germline, CDR1 is ENHRY and CDR2 is SYGVKD. The V and J ends lost 0 bases and 4 bases respectively, with 10 bases between them. In DNA form, the CDR3 reads TGTGCCATCAGTGAGTCGATAATAGGGAATCAGCCCCAGCATTTT. Its protein product is CAISESIIGNQPQHF.

The rearrangement joins TRBV5-1 to TRBJ2-3; D is possibly TRBD2 (6 bases). V lost 2 bases and J 1 base, leaving 11 bases between the germline ends. The CDR3 extends over 15 amino acids. Per the germline V gene, CDR1 is SGHRS and CDR2 is YFSETQ. The CDR3 sequence is CASSFNGGRTDTQYF. CDR3 DNA sequence: TGCGCCAGCAGCTTCAACGGGGGACGCACAGATACGCAGTATTTT.

Written as DNA, the CDR3 is TGTGCCAGCAGCCCTGAGGGGTCTGGGGCCAACGTCCTGACTTTC. The encoded protein is CASSPEGSGANVLTF. The genes are TRBV13 and TRBJ2-6; D may match TRBD1 or TRBD2 (5 bases each). V lost 5 bases to trimming and J lost 1 base, with 9 bases between them. Germline CDR1 and CDR2: PRHDT and FYEKMQ (reference sequence). The CDR3 consists of 15 residues.

CDR3 protein: CSIRVSEKLFF. The DNA for the CDR3 is TGCAGTATCCGGGTGTCGGAAAAACTGTTTTTT. The chain employs TRBV20-1 and TRBJ1-4; D call uncertain. The ends were cut back, 8 bases at V and 8 bases at J, with 12 bases in the middle. The CDR3 length is 11 residues. CDR1 is DFQATT and CDR2 is SNEGSKA in the germline V gene (reference sequence).

The CDR3 DNA follows: TGTGCCAGCAGCTTAGTATCGGGGGAAAAACTGTTTTTT. Translating gives CASSLVSGEKLFF. This sequence joins TRBV7-2 and TRBJ1-4; D remains ambiguous. Trimming stripped 1 base from V and 8 bases from J, with 8 bases between. The CDR3 spans 13 residues. Per germline, CDR1 SGHTA and CDR2 FQGNSA.

This clonotype was seen a few times. The chain couples TRBV4-2 to TRBJ1-3; D remains ambiguous. CDR1 LGHNA and CDR2 YNFKEQ come from the germline V gene. Trimming took off 4 bases at V and 0 bases at J, with 16 bases between the two ends. The CDR3 length is 17 residues. The CDR3 nucleotides are TGTGCCAGCAGCCGCTCGACCCGGACGGACTCTGGAAACACCATATATTTT. It translates to CASSRSTRTDSGNTIYF.